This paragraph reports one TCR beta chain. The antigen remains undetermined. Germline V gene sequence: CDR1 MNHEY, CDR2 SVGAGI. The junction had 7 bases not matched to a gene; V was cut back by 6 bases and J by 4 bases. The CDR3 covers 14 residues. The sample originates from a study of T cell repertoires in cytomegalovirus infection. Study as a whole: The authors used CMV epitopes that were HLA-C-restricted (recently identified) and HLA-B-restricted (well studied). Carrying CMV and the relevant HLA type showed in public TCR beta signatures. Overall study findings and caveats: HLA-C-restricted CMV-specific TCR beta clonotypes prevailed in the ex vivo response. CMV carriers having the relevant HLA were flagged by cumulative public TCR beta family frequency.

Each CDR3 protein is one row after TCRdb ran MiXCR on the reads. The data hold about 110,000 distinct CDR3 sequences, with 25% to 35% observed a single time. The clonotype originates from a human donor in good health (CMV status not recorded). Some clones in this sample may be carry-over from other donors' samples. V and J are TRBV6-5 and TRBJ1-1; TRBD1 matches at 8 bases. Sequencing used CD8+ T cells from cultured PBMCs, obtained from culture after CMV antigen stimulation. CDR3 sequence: CASRKTGGVTEAFF. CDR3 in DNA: TGTGCCAGCAGGAAAACAGGGGGGGTCACTGAAGCTTTCTTT.